This paragraph reports one T cell receptor beta chain. No antigen is known for it. This sample is drawn from a study of T-cell memory formation after mild COVID-19. Study context: TCR clusters largely stayed donor specific. Findings and caveats of the study: Cross-reactive memory apparently joined, as some responding clones appeared in pre-infection memory. Clones that contracted from day 15 to 85 had balanced CD4/CD8; later expanders were CD4+ biased.

In TCRdb, the 5' RACE reads were re-called with MiXCR into one record per CDR3 protein. The table shows a few hundred thousand distinct CDR3 sequences, with less than 25% occurring only once. V lost 5 bases and J 0 bases, leaving 14 bases between the germline ends. CDR3 length: 16 amino acids. Germline loops: CDR1 LNHNV, CDR2 YYDKDF (reference sequence). The receptor's source is an adult woman who had mild COVID-19 (a few samples of this study predate the infection). Cell type and time point are not known. The chain links TRBV15 to TRBJ1-5, with unresolved D. Sequencing input: PBMCs or a T cell subset sorted from them (not recorded which). CDR3 amino acids: CATSPTRAYSNQPQHF. CDR3 nucleotide sequence: TGTGCCACCAGCCCCACCCGGGCATATAGCAATCAGCCCCAGCATTTT. Filled out from reference TRBV15 and TRBJ1-5, the complete variable domain reads DAMVIQNPRYQVTQFGKPVTLSCSQTLNHNVMYWYQQKSSQAPKLLFHYYDKDFNNEADTPDNFQSRRPNTSFCFLDIRSPGLGDTAMYLCATSPTRAYSNQPQHFGDGTRLSIL.